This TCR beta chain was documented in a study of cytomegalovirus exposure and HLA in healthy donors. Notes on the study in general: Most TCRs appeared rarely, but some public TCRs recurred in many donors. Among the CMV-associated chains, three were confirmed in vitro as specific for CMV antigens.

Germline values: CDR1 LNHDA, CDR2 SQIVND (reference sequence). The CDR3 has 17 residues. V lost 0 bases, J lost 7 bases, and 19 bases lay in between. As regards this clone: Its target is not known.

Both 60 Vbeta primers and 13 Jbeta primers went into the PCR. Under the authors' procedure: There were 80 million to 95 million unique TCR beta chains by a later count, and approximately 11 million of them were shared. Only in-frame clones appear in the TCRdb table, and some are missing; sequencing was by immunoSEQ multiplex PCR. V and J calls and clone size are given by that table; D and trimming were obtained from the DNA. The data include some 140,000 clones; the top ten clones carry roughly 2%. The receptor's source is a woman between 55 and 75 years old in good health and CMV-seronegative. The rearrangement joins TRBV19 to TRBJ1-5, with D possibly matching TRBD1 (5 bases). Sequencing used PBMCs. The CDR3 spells CASSIEFGPRATQPQHF. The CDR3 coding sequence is TGTGCCAGTAGTATAGAATTCGGACCCAGGGCCACACAGCCCCAGCATTTT.